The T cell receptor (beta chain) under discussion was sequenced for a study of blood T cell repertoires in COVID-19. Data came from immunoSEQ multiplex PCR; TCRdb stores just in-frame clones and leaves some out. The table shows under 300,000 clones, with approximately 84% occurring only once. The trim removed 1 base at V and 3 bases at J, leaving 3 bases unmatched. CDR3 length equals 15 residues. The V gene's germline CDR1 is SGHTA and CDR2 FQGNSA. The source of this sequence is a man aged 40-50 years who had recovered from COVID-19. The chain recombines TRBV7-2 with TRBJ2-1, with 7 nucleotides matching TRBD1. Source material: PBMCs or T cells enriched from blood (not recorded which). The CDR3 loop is CASSLGPGGYNEQFF. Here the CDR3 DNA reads TGTGCCAGCAGCTTAGGTCCAGGGGGCTACAATGAGCAGTTCTTC.